These 31 T cell receptor beta chains came from one sample sequenced in a study of regulatory T cells in long-lasting Graves disease. Time point reported: newly diagnosed GD, antithyroid drugs for less than 3 months. PBMCs were the source of the RNA used for TCR sequencing. Building of the TCR beta libraries involved iRepertoire HTBI primers and Arm-PCR of CDR3 regions. One entry per CDR3 protein results from TCRdb running MiXCR on the multiplex PCR reads. The profile shows over 300,000 distinct CDR3 sequences, less than 20% of them singletons. This specimen consisted of peripheral blood mononuclear cells (PBMCs), obtained at new diagnosis, from a patient treated with antithyroid drugs. The receptors shown here come from a female donor with Graves disease.

This clonotype occurred many times. This sequence joins TRBV29-1 and TRBJ2-3, with 7 bases matching TRBD1. The CDR3 spans 14 residues. Germline trimming cut 3 bases from V and 2 bases from J; bases unmatched to any gene: 5. Germline V CDR1 and CDR2: SQVTM, ANQGSEA. CDR3 sequence reads: CSVEVQGLTDTQYF. The CDR3, as DNA: TGCAGCGTTGAGGTACAGGGGCTCACAGATACGCAGTATTTT.

This clonotype was seen at least ten times. J is TRBJ1-6 and V is TRBV30, with TRBD1 matching 9 bases. This CDR3 has 14 residues. Trimming took 3 bases from V and 7 from J; bases not matched to a gene: 4. Germline CDR1 is GTSNPN and CDR2 is SVGIG (reference sequence). CDR3 sequence reads: CAWRGDRANSPLHF. In DNA, the CDR3 is TGTGCCTGGAGGGGGGACAGGGCAAATTCACCCCTCCACTTT.

This clonotype was picked up a small number of times. This chain links TRBV27 with TRBJ1-5, with D tentatively TRBD1 (5 bases). V lost 5 bases and J lost 7, with 12 bases in between. Germline V gives CDR1 MNHEY, CDR2 SMNVEV (reference sequence). The CDR3 has 13 residues. CDR3 protein: CASSQTQDQPQHF. In nucleotides, the CDR3 is TGTGCCAGCAGTCAAACACAGGACCAGCCCCAGCATTTT.

This clonotype was detected ten times or more. The chain recombines TRBV7-2 with TRBJ2-3, with 7 bases identical to TRBD2. Germline loops: CDR1 SGHTA, CDR2 FQGNSA. The CDR3 has 16 amino acids. V lost 3 bases to trimming and J lost 3 bases; unmatched junction nucleotides: 9. The DNA of the CDR3 is TGTGCCAGCAGCTTGATTGGCGGGAGAAAAACAGATACGCAGTATTTT. This translates into CASSLIGGRKTDTQYF.

This clonotype was seen at least ten times. In DNA, the CDR3 is TGTGCCAGCAGCCCCCGGGGTGTGAAGATGGGAGCCAAAAACATTCAGTACTTC. Protein: CASSPRGVKMGAKNIQYF. This chain links TRBV7-9 with TRBJ2-4; a weak D match, TRBD2 (5 bases). The CDR3 covers 18 residues. CDR1 is SEHNR, CDR2 FQNEAQ, per germline (reference sequence). V lost 5 bases and J lost 0, with 20 bases in between.

Ten or more counts support this clonotype. The chain has TRBV7-6 and TRBJ1-6, with D unresolved. The CDR3 is 13 amino acids. V was cut by 2 bases and J by 15 bases, with 14 bases left in between. CDR1 is SGHVS, CDR2 FNYEAQ, per germline. CDR3 loop: CASSLYAQEDLHF. Written as DNA, the CDR3 is TGTGCCAGCAGCTTATATGCCCAAGAAGACCTCCACTTT.

This clonotype was picked up many times. J is TRBJ2-3 and V is TRBV7-2; TRBD2 matches 11 bases. The CDR3 spans 15 residues. Losses at the gene ends were 1 base for V and 9 bases for J; bases not matched to a gene: 6. Germline CDR1 reads SGHTA; CDR2 reads FQGNSA. The CDR3 sequence is CASSLGSGGARTQYF. The DNA for the CDR3 is TGTGCCAGCAGCTTAGGTAGCGGGGGGGCTAGGACGCAGTATTTT. The variable domain in full, with the rest retrieved from reference TRBV7-2 and TRBJ2-3, is GAGVSQSPSNKVTEKGKDVELRCDPISGHTALYWYRQSLGQGLEFLIYFQGNSAPDKSGLPSDRFSAERTGGSVSTLTIQRTQQEDSAVYLCASSLGSGGARTQYFGPGTRLTVL.

In this sample, this clonotype turned up a few times. A read error is likely, as this CDR3 ends without the conserved phenylalanine or tryptophan. The rearrangement joins TRBV3-1 to TRBJ2-7; TRBD1 might be the D (6 bases). CDR1 and CDR2 (germline): LGHDT, YNNKEL (reference sequence). Deletions cut 1 base from V and 4 bases from J, with 17 bases between. The CDR3 extends over 16 amino acids. CDR3 bases: TGTGCCAGCAGCCAAGGCAGGGGTACTTCCAAGTACGAGCAGTACTCC. Translating it yields CASSQGRGTSKYEQYS.

The V call is TRBV6-2 or TRBV6-3, the J call TRBJ2-7, with a tentative D call TRBD1 (6 bases). The CDR3 sequence is 16 residues long. Trimming took 2 bases from V and 0 from J, leaving 14 bases between them. Germline V CDR1 and CDR2: MNHEY, SVGEGT. The CDR3 bases are TGTGCCAGCAGTTACCCCCAGAGGACAGACTCCTACGAGCAGTACTTC. As protein: CASSYPQRTDSYEQYF.

There are many counts of this clonotype. The genes are TRBV20-1 and TRBJ1-5, with 7 bases lining up with TRBD1. The V gene's germline CDR1 is DFQATT and CDR2 SNEGSKA (reference sequence). Trimming removed 4 bases from V and 3 bases from J; junction bases left unmatched: 12. This CDR3 is 16 amino acids long. The CDR3 nucleotides read TGCAGTGCTAACTCTCTGGGGACAGAGATCAATCAGCCCCAGCATTTT. Residues: CSANSLGTEINQPQHF.

Comments on this clonotype: This may arise from a read error, as a much more abundant clone is one base away. V gene TRBV7-6 combines with J gene TRBJ2-3; D unresolved. CDR1 is SGHVS, CDR2 FNYEAQ, per germline. The CDR3 is 13 amino acids. CDR3 loop: CASSLAATDMQYF. CDR3 nucleotide sequence: TGTGCCAGCAGCTTAGCGGCCACAGATATGCAGTATTTT.

V usage is TRBV7-2 and J usage is TRBJ1-2, with D perhaps TRBD1 (5 bases). CDR1 SGHTA and CDR2 FQGNSA come from the germline V gene. This CDR3 spans 14 amino acids. Between the trimmed V and J ends, which lost 5 bases and 8 bases, there was a span of 18 bases. This CDR3 reads CASSTPGGEPGYTF. CDR3 DNA: TGTGCCAGCAGCACCCCGGGGGGGGAGCCCGGCTACACCTTC.

This clonotype was detected ten times or more. The chain joins TRBV7-2 to TRBJ2-1; the match to TRBD2 covers 12 bases. V dropped 5 bases and J dropped 7; count of bases not matched to a gene: 6. Germline V gives CDR1 SGHTA, CDR2 FQGNSA. The CDR3 has 15 amino acids. DNA for the CDR3: TGTGCCAGCAGCCTACTAGCGGGAGGTTTAAATGAGCAGTTCTTC. Translated, it gives CASSLLAGGLNEQFF.

Ten or more counts support this clonotype. The J gene is TRBJ1-1, the V gene TRBV18, with D possibly being TRBD1 (6 bases). Trimming removed 6 bases from V and 5 bases from J, with 16 bases in between. From germline, CDR1 is KGHSH and CDR2 LQKENI. The CDR3 contains 14 residues. The chain's CDR3 is CASSPNRAGTEAFF. The CDR3 nucleotides read TGTGCCAGCTCGCCTAACAGGGCAGGGACTGAAGCTTTCTTT.

Ten or more counts support this clonotype. The chain couples TRBV4-1 to TRBJ2-7; 12 bases match TRBD2. The junction had 10 bases not matched to a gene; V was cut back by 0 bases and J by 4 bases. Germline-derived CDR1 and CDR2 are MGHRA and YSYEKL. This CDR3 has 18 residues. The CDR3 region has the DNA TGCGCCAGCAGCCAAGACCCCCTCGGACTAGCGGGAAAGTACGAGCAGTACTTC. Protein: CASSQDPLGLAGKYEQYF.

At least ten counts were recorded for this clonotype. This chain connects TRBV27 to TRBJ1-2; TRBD1 aligns across 11 bases. V trimming: 5 bases; J trimming: 0 bases; junction bases outside the gene matches: 11. Per germline, CDR1 MNHEY and CDR2 SMNVEV (reference sequence). The CDR3 runs to 18 residues. The CDR3 sequence: CASSRLRGQGVSNYGYTF. DNA for the CDR3: TGTGCCAGCAGTAGACTAAGGGGACAGGGGGTTTCTAACTATGGCTACACCTTC.

The chain carries TRBV3-1 and TRBJ2-7; tentative D call: TRBD1 (6 bases). Trimming stripped 1 base from V and 4 bases from J, with 20 bases between. This CDR3 is built from 17 residues. Germline loops: CDR1 LGHDT, CDR2 YNNKEL (reference sequence). The CDR3 reads CASSQVLSAGAGYEQYF. The DNA for the CDR3 is TGTGCCAGCAGCCAAGTGCTTTCGGCAGGGGCAGGGTACGAGCAGTACTTC.

This clonotype has a count of ten or more. The chain's CDR3 is CASSWRLAGGAGELFF. The CDR3 DNA follows: TGTGCCAGCAGTTGGAGACTAGCGGGAGGAGCCGGGGAGCTGTTTTTT. The V and J genes are TRBV28 and TRBJ2-2; 13 bases are a match to TRBD2. The CDR3 is made up of 16 amino acids. CDR1 is MDHEN and CDR2 is SYDVKM in the germline V gene. V dropped 4 bases and J dropped 6; count of bases not matched to a gene: 5.

This clonotype was counted at least ten times. V usage is TRBV29-1 and J usage is TRBJ1-5; D uncertain. Trimming shortened V by 6 bases and J by 1 base, and 13 bases separated the two germline ends. CDR3 length: 14 amino acids. CDR1 and CDR2 from the germline V gene are SQVTM and ANQGSEA. CDR3 in DNA: TGCAGCGTCGCCACGGGTCCAAGCAATCAGCCCCAGCATTTT. Its protein is CSVATGPSNQPQHF. Filled out from reference TRBV29-1 and TRBJ1-5, the complete variable domain reads SAVISQKPSRDICQRGTSLTIQCQVDSQVTMMFWYRQQPGQSLTLIATANQGSEATYESGFVIDKFPISRPNLTFSTLTVSNMSPEDSSIYLCSVATGPSNQPQHFGDGTRLSIL.

This clonotype has just a few counts. This could be a read error, since a much larger clone is one nucleotide away. This chain links TRBV28 with TRBJ2-1; 8 nucleotides agree with TRBD2. V lost 1 base, J lost 8 bases, and 7 bases stayed unmatched. This CDR3 contains 15 residues. CDR1 is MDHEN, CDR2 SYDVKM, per germline. The CDR3 DNA reads as TGTGCCAGCAGTTTATACGGGAGGGAGGACGATGAGCAGTTCTTC. Translation gives CASSLYGREDDEQFF.

The chain combines TRBV2 with TRBJ1-6, with 8 bases aligning to TRBD1. The CDR3 totals 13 residues. Germline V gene lookup returns CDR1 SNHLY and CDR2 FYNNEI. V shed 8 bases, J shed 11 bases, and the junction held 8 bases outside the gene matches. The CDR3 DNA reads as TGTGCCAGCTCCCCGGACAGGGCAACACCCCTCCACTTT. Translated, it gives CASSPDRATPLHF.

This clonotype was detected many times. This chain joins TRBV20-1 and TRBJ2-3, with D unresolved. Germline CDR1 reads DFQATT; CDR2 reads SNEGSKA (reference sequence). This CDR3 is built from 12 residues. V was cut by 5 bases and J by 0 bases, with 6 bases left in between. CDR3 in amino acids: CSAYGSTDTQYF. The CDR3 DNA sequence: TGCAGTGCTTACGGCAGCACAGATACGCAGTATTTT.

The chain employs TRBV5-1 and TRBJ2-5, with 7 bases aligning to TRBD1. Germline V lookup: CDR1 SGHRS, CDR2 YFSETQ. The CDR3 spans 17 residues. J lost 6 bases, V lost 3 bases, and 17 bases had no gene match. This CDR3 reads CASSWRTTTGMGQTQYF. The CDR3 DNA sequence: TGCGCCAGCAGCTGGAGAACTACGACAGGGATGGGACAGACCCAGTACTTC. The complete variable domain, with remaining parts taken from reference TRBV5-1 and TRBJ2-5, reads KAGVTQTPRYLIKTRGQQVTLSCSPISGHRSVSWYQQTPGQGLQFLFEYFSETQRNKGNFPGRFSGRQFSNSRSEMNVSTLELGDSALYLCASSWRTTTGMGQTQYFGPGTRLLVL.

This clonotype was detected ten times or more. V usage is TRBV5-4 and J usage is TRBJ1-1; tentative D call: TRBD1 (5 bases). This CDR3 region has 12 residues. CDR1 and CDR2 from the germline V gene are SGHNT and YYREEE (reference sequence). Trimming removed 6 bases at V and 4 bases at J, with 10 bases between. The CDR3 sequence: CASTPGPTEAFF. As DNA, the CDR3 is TGTGCCAGCACCCCGGGACCCACTGAAGCTTTCTTT. The variable domain in full, with the rest retrieved from reference TRBV5-4 and TRBJ1-1, is ETGVTQSPTHLIKTRGQQVTLRCSSQSGHNTVSWYQQALGQGPQFIFQYYREEENGRGNFPPRFSGLQFPNYSSELNVNALELDDSALYLCASTPGPTEAFFGQGTRLTVV.

This clonotype was observed many times. V is TRBV7-2 and J is TRBJ2-1; TRBD2 is a possible D gene (6 bases). The CDR3 is made up of 15 amino acids. With 2 bases removed from V and 1 base from J, the gap between germline ends came to 9 bases. Germline V lookup: CDR1 SGHTA, CDR2 FQGNSA. The CDR3 loop is CASSLTGVSYNEQFF. The CDR3 bases are TGTGCCAGCAGCTTAACGGGAGTGTCCTACAATGAGCAGTTCTTC.

This clonotype was detected many times. V is TRBV4-1 and J is TRBJ2-3, with 12 bases identical to TRBD2. Germline CDR1 is MGHRA and CDR2 is YSYEKL. The length of the CDR3 is 16 residues. V shed 4 bases and J 3 bases; nucleotides not matched to a gene: 5. CDR3 coding DNA: TGCGCCAGCAGCCTCCGGACTAGCGGGGCGACAGATACGCAGTATTTT. This encodes CASSLRTSGATDTQYF.

This clonotype has at least ten counts. This chain links TRBV30 with TRBJ1-1; D remains unclear. V was clipped by 5 bases and J by 4 bases, with 8 bases between them. CDR3 length equals 11 residues. Germline V gives CDR1 GTSNPN, CDR2 SVGIG (reference sequence). The CDR3 DNA reads as TGTGCCTGGGGGGTGGGCACTGAAGCTTTCTTT. Its translation: CAWGVGTEAFF.

This clonotype showed up many times. The genes are TRBV12-3 or TRBV12-4 and TRBJ2-1, with TRBD2 identical over 9 bases. The trim removed 2 bases at V and 10 bases at J, leaving 9 bases unmatched. The CDR3 covers 15 residues. The CDR3 protein is CASSLRAGGPAEQFF. In nucleotides, the CDR3 is TGTGCCAGCAGTTTAAGGGCGGGAGGGCCGGCCGAGCAGTTCTTC.

This clonotype was observed at least ten times. The chain combines TRBV12-3 or TRBV12-4 with TRBJ2-5; perhaps TRBD2 as D (6 bases). The V and J ends lost 6 bases and 5 bases respectively, with 13 bases between them. The CDR3 has 13 residues. DNA for the CDR3: TGTGCCAGCAGACCCTCTGGGGGGGAGACCCAGTACTTC. Translating gives CASRPSGGETQYF.

Comments on this clonotype: Being one base from a much bigger clone, this may be a read error. V and J are TRBV27 and TRBJ2-1, with a weak D call TRBD1 (6 bases). The CDR3 covers 14 residues. Germline V CDR1 and CDR2: MNHEY, SMNVEV (reference sequence). This CDR3 reads CASSPGTNYSEQFF. The CDR3 bases are TGTGCCAGCAGTCCCGGGACAAATTACAGTGAGCAGTTCTTC.

This clonotype was found many times. V usage is TRBV5-4 and J usage is TRBJ2-3, with 9 bases that match TRBD2. CDR1 and CDR2 (germline): SGHNT, YYREEE (reference sequence). Germline trimming cut 6 bases from V and 1 base from J; bases unmatched to any gene: 6. The CDR3 has 15 amino acids. The CDR3 bases are TGTGCCAGCAACCGGGCGGGAGGGGGCACAGATACGCAGTATTTT. Protein sequence: CASNRAGGGTDTQYF.